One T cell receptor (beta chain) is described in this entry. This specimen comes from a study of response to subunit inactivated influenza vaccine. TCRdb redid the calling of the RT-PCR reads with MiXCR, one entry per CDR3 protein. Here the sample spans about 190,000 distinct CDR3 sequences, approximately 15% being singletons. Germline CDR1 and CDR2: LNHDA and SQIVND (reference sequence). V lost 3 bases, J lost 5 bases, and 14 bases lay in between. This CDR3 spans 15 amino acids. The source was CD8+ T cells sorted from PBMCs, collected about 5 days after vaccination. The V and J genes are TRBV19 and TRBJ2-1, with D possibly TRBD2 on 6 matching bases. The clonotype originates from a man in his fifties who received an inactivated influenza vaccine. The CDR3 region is CASSMGGRGNNEQFF. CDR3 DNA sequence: TGTGCCAGTAGTATGGGGGGTAGGGGCAACAATGAGCAGTTCTTC. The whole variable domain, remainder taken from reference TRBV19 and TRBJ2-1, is DGGITQSPKYLFRKEGQNVTLSCEQNLNHDAMYWYRQDPGQGLRLIYYSQIVNDFQKGDIAEGYSVSREKKESFPLTVTSAQKNPTAFYLCASSMGGRGNNEQFFGPGTRLTVL.